This T cell receptor (beta chain) was recovered during a study of T-cell reconstitution after alpha-beta-depleted transplantation in children. Whole-study results and caveats: A year post-transplant, T-cell counts and diversity derived mostly from newly produced T cells. In patients about two months after transplant, alpha-beta T cells reportedly arose from several hundred expanded graft clones.

The CDR3 runs 17 residues. Germline CDR1 and CDR2: MNHNS and SASEGT. The junction had 11 bases not matched to a gene; V was cut back by 6 bases and J by 2 bases. This clonotype was seen a few times. Antigen specificity is unknown. It was with unique molecular identifiers that the TCRbeta library was prepared. TCRdb ran MiXCR on the PCR reads and lists one entry per CDR3 protein. The sample carries under 450,000 distinct CDR3 sequences, 16% recorded once. The source of this sequence is a boy younger than two who had a stem cell transplant for Wiskott-Aldrich syndrome, so the T cells may come from the graft donor. Sample: PBMCs, mostly from graft donor cells, taken 360 days after TCRalphabeta/CD19-depleted stem cell transplant. The chain couples TRBV6-1 to TRBJ2-2, with TRBD1 matching over 8 bases. For the CDR3, the DNA is TGTGCCAGCAGATCGGGCCCCAGGGGGCCTAACACCGGGGAGCTGTTTTTT. It yields the protein CASRSGPRGPNTGELFF.